A single count supports the clone carrying this T cell receptor (beta chain). Original methodology: Quantification of nucleated cells was approximated via reference gene primer amplification. Measured with immunoSEQ multiplex PCR; TCRdb has only the in-frame clones, and not every one. V, J and clone size derive from that table, while D and trimming were established from the DNA sequence. This sample has some 140,000 clones; roughly 85% occur once, and the top ten carry 3.5% to 4.5%. The entry originates in a study of blood T cell repertoires in COVID-19. Study information: Acute and convalescent COVID-19 samples came from the United States, Italy and Spain. In each case, the material was cDNA or gDNA derived from T cells, B-cell-depleted T cells, or PBMCs.

The germline gives CDR1 MNHEY, CDR2 SMNVEV (reference sequence). V trimming: 5 bases; J trimming: 3 bases; junction bases outside the gene matches: 2. The CDR3 is made up of 14 amino acids. Material for sequencing was peripheral blood. This chain connects TRBV27 to TRBJ1-1; TRBD1 agrees at 11 bases. This TCR came from a man in his 60s with acute or convalescent COVID-19. The DNA of the CDR3 is TGTGCCAGCAGTCGGACAGGGGGCTACACTGAAGCTTTCTTT. Its protein product is CASSRTGGYTEAFF.